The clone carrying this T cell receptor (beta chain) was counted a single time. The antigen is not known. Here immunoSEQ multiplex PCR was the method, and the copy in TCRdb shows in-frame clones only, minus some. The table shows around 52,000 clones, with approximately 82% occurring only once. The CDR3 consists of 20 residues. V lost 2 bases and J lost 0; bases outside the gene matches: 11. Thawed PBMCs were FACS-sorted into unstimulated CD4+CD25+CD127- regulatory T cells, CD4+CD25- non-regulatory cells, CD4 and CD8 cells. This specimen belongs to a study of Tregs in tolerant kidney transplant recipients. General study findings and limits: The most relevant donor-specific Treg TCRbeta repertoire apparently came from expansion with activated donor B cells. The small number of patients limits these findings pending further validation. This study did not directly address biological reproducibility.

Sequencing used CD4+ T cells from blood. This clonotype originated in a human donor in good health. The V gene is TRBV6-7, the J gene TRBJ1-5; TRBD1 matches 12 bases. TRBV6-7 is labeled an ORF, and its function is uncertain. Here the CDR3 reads CASSYPIGTGGFCSNQPQHF. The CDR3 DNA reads TGTGCCAGCAGTTACCCCATCGGGACAGGGGGCTTCTGTAGCAATCAGCCCCAGCATTTT.